This note documents a single T cell receptor (beta chain) sequence. This entry is derived from a study of blood T cell repertoires in COVID-19. Study information: T cells, B-cell-depleted T cells, or PBMCs supplied cDNA or gDNA.

As originally analysed: Reference gene primers were amplified, and this amplification served to estimate nucleated cell counts. The table came from immunoSEQ multiplex PCR; TCRdb's copy has only in-frame clones and leaves some out. V, J and clone size were drawn from that table, and D and trimming were deduced from the DNA. The sample has about 62,000 clones, 85% to 90% seen once. Patients of the Seattle cohort, enrolled during active infection, were followed longitudinally. The CDR3 sequence is 15 residues long. Germline V gene sequence: CDR1 MNHEY, CDR2 SVGAGI. V lost 4 bases to trimming and J lost 6 bases; unmatched junction nucleotides: 10.

The sequence was collected from a woman aged 55-70 years with COVID-19, enrolled during active disease. Material: peripheral blood. This chain joins TRBV6-5 and TRBJ1-2; 8 nucleotides agree with TRBD1. The CDR3 DNA follows: TGTGCCAGCAGTTCCCCCGGACAGGGCGCCCATGGCTACACCTTC. This codes for CASSSPGQGAHGYTF.